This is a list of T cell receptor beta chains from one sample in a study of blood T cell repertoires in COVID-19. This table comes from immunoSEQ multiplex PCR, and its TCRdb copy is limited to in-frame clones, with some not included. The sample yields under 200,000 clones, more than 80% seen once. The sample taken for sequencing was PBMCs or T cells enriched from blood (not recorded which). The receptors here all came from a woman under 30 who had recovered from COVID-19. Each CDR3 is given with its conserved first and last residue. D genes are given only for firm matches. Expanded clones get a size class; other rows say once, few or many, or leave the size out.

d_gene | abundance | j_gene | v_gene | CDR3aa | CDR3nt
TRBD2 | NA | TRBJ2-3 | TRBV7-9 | CASSLVLAGLDTQYF | TGTGCCAGCAGCTTAGTACTAGCGGGGTTGGATACGCAGTATTTT
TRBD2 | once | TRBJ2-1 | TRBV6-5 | CASSYGLAGGYNEQFF | TGTGCCAGCAGTTACGGGCTAGCGGGGGGATACAATGAGCAGTTCTTC
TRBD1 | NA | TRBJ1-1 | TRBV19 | CASSKDRWNTEAFF | TGTGCCAGTAGTAAGGACAGGTGGAACACTGAAGCTTTCTTT
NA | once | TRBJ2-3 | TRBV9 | CASSGYGHTQYF | TGTGCCAGCAGCGGGTATGGGCATACGCAGTATTTT
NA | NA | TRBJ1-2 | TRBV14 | CASSHRTATYGYTF | TGTGCCAGCAGCCACAGGACAGCAACCTATGGCTACACCTTC
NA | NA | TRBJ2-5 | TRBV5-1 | CASSLAGYQETQYF | TGCGCCAGCAGCTTGGCAGGGTACCAAGAGACCCAGTACTTC
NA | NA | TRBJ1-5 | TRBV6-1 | CASSDLRGIQQPQHF | TGTGCCAGCAGTGATCTTCGGGGGATTCAGCAGCCCCAGCATTTT
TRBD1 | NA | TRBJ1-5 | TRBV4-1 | CASSQRTGGGQPQHF | TGCGCCAGCAGCCAGCGCACAGGGGGCGGCCAGCCCCAGCATTTT
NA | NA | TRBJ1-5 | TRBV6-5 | CASSYSGPGIQPQHF | TGTGCCAGCAGTTACTCAGGGCCCGGGATTCAGCCCCAGCATTTT
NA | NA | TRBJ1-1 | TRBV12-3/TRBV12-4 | CASTEQGGTEAFF | TGTGCCAGCACCGAACAGGGAGGGACTGAAGCTTTCTTT
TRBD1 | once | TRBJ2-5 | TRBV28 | CASSFGTARQETQYF | TGTGCCAGCAGTTTCGGGACAGCCAGACAAGAGACCCAGTACTTC
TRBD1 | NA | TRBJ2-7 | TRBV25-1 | CASSEPLGGQEPYEQYF | TGTGCCAGCAGTGAACCATTGGGGGGACAGGAGCCCTACGAGCAGTACTTC
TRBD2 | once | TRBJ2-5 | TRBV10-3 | CAISESRLANQETQYF | TGTGCCATCAGTGAGTCACGACTAGCGAACCAAGAGACCCAGTACTTC
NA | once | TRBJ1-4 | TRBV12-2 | CASRLAPGQGVRTNEKLFF | TGTGCAAGTCGCTTAGCGCCGGGACAGGGGGTAAGGACTAATGAAAAACTGTTTTTT
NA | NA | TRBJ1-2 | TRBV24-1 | CATSDDGQFVTF | TGTGCCACCAGTGATGACGGACAGTTCGTTACCTTC
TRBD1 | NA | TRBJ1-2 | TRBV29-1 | CSVISGQGVKSYGYTF | TGCAGCGTGATATCCGGACAGGGGGTTAAAAGTTATGGCTACACCTTC
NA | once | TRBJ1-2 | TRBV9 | CASSLRDTLVSGYTF | TGTGCCAGCAGCCTCCGGGACACCCTTGTGAGCGGCTACACCTTC
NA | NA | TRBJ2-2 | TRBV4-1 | CASRRPGTNTGELFF | TGCGCCAGCCGACGCCCGGGAACAAACACCGGGGAGCTGTTTTTT
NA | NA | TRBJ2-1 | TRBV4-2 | CASSQDRSRAFGEQFF | TGTGCCAGCAGCCAAGATCGTTCTCGTGCATTCGGGGAGCAGTTCTTC
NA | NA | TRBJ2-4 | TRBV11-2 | CASSLVRTGKNIQYF | TGTGCCAGCAGCTTAGTCCGGACTGGTAAAAACATTCAGTACTTC
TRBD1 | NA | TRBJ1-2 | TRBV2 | CASSATGVYSGYTF | TGTGCCAGCAGTGCGACAGGGGTTTATTCTGGCTACACCTTC
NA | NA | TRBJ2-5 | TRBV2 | CASSGELQETQYF | TGTGCCAGCAGTGGCGAACTCCAAGAGACCCAGTACTTC
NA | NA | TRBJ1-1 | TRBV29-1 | CSARVRDTEAFF | TGCAGCGCTAGAGTTCGTGACACTGAAGCTTTCTTT
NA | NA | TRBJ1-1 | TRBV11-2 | CASSLRGAMNTEAFF | TGTGCCAGCAGCTTACGGGGGGCGATGAACACTGAAGCTTTCTTT
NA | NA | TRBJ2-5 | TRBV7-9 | CASSYNRETQYF | TGTGCCAGCAGTTATAATCGGGAGACCCAGTACTTC
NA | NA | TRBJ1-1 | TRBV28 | CASSLTGLNTEAFF | TGTGCCAGCAGTTTAACGGGTTTGAACACTGAAGCTTTCTTT
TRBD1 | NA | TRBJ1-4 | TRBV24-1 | CATSEDRGQTNEKLFF | TGTGCCACCAGTGAGGACAGGGGGCAAACTAATGAAAAACTGTTTTTT
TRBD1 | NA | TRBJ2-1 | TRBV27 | CASRTSTGGPDYNEQFF | TGTGCCAGCAGAACCTCCACAGGGGGGCCCGATTACAATGAGCAGTTCTTC
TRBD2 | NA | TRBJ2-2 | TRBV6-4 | CASSVRAGVNTGELFF | TGTGCCAGCTCGGTTCGAGCGGGGGTTAACACCGGGGAGCTGTTTTTT
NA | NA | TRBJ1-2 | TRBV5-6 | CASSLVEYGYTF | TGTGCCAGCAGCTTGGTTGAGTATGGCTACACCTTC
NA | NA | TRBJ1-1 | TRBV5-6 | CASSQKVGGSWTEAFF | TGTGCCAGCAGCCAGAAGGTAGGGGGAAGTTGGACTGAAGCTTTCTTT
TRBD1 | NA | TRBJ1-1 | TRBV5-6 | CASSLAGTDTEAFF | TGTGCCAGCAGCTTGGCCGGGACAGACACTGAAGCTTTCTTT
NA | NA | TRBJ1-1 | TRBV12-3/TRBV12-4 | CASSPYTEAFF | TGTGCCAGCAGTCCGTACACTGAAGCTTTCTTT
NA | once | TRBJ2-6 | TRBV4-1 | CASSQDRKLPGANVLTF | TGCGCCAGCAGCCAAGATCGAAAGCTCCCTGGGGCCAACGTCCTGACTTTC
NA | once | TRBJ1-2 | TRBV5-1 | CASSLDGGLNYGYTF | TGCGCCAGCAGCTTGGATGGGGGGTTAAACTATGGCTACACCTTC
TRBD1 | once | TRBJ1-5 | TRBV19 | CASSDRDRGYSNQPQHF | TGTGCCAGTAGTGACCGGGACAGGGGGTATAGCAATCAGCCCCAGCATTTT
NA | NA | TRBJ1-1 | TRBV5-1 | CASSLGQKEAFF | TGCGCCAGCAGCTTGGGGCAAAAAGAAGCTTTCTTT
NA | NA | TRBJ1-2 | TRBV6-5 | CASSLDRFYGYTF | TGTGCCAGCAGTTTAGACAGATTCTATGGCTACACCTTC
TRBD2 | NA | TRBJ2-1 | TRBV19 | CASSIERGSSYNEQFF | TGTGCCAGTAGTATCGAGCGGGGGAGCTCCTACAATGAGCAGTTCTTC
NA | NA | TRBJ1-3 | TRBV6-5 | CASSYSSGESGNTIYF | TGTGCCAGCAGTTACTCTTCAGGGGAGTCGGGAAACACCATATATTTT
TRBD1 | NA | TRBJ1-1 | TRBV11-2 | CASSLVDRGTEAFF | TGTGCCAGCAGCTTAGTTGACAGGGGCACTGAAGCTTTCTTT
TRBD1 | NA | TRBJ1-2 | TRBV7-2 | CASSRQGGYGYTF | TGTGCCAGCAGCAGACAGGGGGGCTATGGCTACACCTTC
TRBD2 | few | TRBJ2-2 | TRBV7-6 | CASSLDGAGAITGELFF | TGTGCCAGCAGCTTAGATGGAGCGGGGGCCATTACCGGGGAGCTGTTTTTT
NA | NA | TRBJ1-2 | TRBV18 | CASSPGEGYGYTF | TGTGCCAGCTCACCCGGGGAAGGCTATGGCTACACCTTC
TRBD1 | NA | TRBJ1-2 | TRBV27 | CASSTRDSGSYGYTF | TGTGCCAGCAGCACCCGGGACAGCGGTTCGTATGGCTACACCTTC
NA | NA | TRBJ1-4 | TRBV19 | CASSVRGTTNEKLFF | TGTGCCAGTAGTGTACGGGGAACAACTAATGAAAAACTGTTTTTT
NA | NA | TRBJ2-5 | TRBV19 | CASSSGGSETQYF | TGTGCCAGTAGTTCCGGAGGATCGGAGACCCAGTACTTC